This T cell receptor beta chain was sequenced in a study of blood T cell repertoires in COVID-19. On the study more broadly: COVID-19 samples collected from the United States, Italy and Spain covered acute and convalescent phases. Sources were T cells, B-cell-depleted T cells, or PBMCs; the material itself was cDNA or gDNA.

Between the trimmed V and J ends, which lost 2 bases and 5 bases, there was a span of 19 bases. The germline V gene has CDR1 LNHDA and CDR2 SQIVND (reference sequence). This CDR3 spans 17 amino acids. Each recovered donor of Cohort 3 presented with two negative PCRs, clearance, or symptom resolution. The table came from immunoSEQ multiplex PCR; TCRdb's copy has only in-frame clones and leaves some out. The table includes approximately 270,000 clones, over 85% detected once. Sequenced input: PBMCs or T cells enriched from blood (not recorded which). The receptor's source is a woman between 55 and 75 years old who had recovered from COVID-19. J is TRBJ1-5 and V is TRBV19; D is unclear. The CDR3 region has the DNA TGTGCCAGTAGTATATTCCTTTGGGAGGCCCGGGATCAGCCCCAGCATTTT. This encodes CASSIFLWEARDQPQHF.